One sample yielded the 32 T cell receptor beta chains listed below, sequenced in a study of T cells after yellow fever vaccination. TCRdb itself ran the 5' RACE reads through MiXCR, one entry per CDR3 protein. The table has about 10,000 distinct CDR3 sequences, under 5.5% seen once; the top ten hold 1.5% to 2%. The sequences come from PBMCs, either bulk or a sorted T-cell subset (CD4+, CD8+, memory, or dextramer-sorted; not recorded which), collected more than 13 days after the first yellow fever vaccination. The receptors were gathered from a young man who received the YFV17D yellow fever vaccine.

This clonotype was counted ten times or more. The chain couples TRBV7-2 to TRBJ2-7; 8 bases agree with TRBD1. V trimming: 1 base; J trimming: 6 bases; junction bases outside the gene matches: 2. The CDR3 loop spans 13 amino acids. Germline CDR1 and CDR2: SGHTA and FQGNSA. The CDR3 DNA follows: TGTGCCAGCAGCTTAGGAACAGGGGGCGAGCAGTACGTC. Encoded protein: CASSLGTGGEQYV.

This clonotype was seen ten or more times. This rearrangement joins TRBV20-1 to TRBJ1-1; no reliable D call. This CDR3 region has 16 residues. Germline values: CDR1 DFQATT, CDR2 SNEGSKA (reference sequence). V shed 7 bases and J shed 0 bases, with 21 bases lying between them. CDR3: CSVARRVDLLNTEAFF. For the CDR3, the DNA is TGCAGTGTAGCCCGCCGCGTGGATTTGTTGAACACTGAAGCTTTCTTT.

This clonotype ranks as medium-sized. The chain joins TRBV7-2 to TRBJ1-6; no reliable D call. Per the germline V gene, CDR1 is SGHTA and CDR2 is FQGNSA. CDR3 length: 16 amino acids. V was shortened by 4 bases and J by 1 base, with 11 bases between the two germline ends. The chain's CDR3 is CASSSPWRSYNSPLHF. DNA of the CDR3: TGTGCCAGCAGCTCCCCGTGGAGGTCCTATAATTCACCCCTCCACTTT. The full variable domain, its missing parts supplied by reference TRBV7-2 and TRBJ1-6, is GAGVSQSPSNKVTEKGKDVELRCDPISGHTALYWYRQSLGQGLEFLIYFQGNSAPDKSGLPSDRFSAERTGGSVSTLTIQRTQQEDSAVYLCASSSPWRSYNSPLHFGNGTRLTVT.

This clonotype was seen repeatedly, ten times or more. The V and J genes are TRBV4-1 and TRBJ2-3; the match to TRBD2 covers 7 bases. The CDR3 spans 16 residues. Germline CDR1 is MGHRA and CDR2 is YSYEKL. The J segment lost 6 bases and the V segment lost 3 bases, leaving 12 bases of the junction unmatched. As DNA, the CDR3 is TGCGCCAGCAGCCACGGGGGAGGGTGGGGAGAGGATACGCAGTATTTT. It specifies CASSHGGGWGEDTQYF.

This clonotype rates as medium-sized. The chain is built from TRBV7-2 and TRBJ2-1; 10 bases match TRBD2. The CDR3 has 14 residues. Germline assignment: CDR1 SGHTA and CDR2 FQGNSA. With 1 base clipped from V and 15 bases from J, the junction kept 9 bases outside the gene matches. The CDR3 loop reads CASSLESSGGLWFF. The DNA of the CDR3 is TGTGCCAGCAGCTTAGAGAGTAGCGGGGGGCTCTGGTTCTTC.

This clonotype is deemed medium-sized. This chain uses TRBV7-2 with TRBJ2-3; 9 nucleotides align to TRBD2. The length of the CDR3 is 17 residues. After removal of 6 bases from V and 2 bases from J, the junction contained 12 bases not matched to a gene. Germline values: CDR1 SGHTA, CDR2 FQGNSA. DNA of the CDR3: TGTGCCAGCAGTTCCCCACTAGCGGGCATGGACACAGATACGCAGTATTTT. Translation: CASSSPLAGMDTDTQYF.

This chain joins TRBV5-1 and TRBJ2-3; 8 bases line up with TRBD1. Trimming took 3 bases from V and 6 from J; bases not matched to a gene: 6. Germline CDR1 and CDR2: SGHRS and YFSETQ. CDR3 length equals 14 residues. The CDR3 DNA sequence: TGCGCCAGCAGCTCTCAGGGGGCTCGGGATACGCAGTATTTT. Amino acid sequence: CASSSQGARDTQYF. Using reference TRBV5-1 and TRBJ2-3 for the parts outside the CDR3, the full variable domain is KAGVTQTPRYLIKTRGQQVTLSCSPISGHRSVSWYQQTPGQGLQFLFEYFSETQRNKGNFPGRFSGRQFSNSRSEMNVSTLELGDSALYLCASSSQGARDTQYFGPGTRLTVL.

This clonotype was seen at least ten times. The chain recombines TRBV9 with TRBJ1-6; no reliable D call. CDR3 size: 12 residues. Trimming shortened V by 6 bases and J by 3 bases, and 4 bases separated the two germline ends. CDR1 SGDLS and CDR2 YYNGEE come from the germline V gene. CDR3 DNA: TGTGCCAGCAACCTCTATAATTCACCCCTCCACTTT. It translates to CASNLYNSPLHF.

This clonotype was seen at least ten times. As DNA, the CDR3 is TGTGCCAGCAGCTCGACCCAATTGGGACGGAACAATCAGCCCCAGCATTTT. Translating gives CASSSTQLGRNNQPQHF. The chain has TRBV6-5 and TRBJ1-5, with D possibly matching TRBD1 (5 bases). Trimming removed 6 bases at V and 3 bases at J, with 21 bases between. CDR3 length: 17 amino acids. Germline V gene lookup returns CDR1 MNHEY and CDR2 SVGAGI.

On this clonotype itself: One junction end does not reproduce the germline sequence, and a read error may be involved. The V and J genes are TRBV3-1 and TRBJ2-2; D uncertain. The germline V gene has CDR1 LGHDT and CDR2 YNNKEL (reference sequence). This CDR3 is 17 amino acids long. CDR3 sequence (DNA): TGTGCCTGCAGCCAATTATCTGGGCCGGCGAACACCGGGGAGCTGTTTTTT. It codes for CACSQLSGPANTGELFF.

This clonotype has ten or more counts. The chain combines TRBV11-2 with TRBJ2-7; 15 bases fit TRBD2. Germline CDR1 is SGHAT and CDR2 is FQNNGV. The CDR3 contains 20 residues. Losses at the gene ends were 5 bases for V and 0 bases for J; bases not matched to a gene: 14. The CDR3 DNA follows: TGTGCCAGCAGCGGACTAGCGGGGGGGCGACCCTCTACCGCCTCCTACGAGCAGTACTTC. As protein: CASSGLAGGRPSTASYEQYF.

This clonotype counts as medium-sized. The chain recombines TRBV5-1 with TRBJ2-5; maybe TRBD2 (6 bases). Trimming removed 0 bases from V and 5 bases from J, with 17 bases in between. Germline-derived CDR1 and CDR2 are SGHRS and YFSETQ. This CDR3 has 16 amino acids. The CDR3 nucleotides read TGCGCCAGCAGCTTGGGAGTTTCCGGGGGAGTGGAGACCCAGTACTTC. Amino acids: CASSLGVSGGVETQYF.

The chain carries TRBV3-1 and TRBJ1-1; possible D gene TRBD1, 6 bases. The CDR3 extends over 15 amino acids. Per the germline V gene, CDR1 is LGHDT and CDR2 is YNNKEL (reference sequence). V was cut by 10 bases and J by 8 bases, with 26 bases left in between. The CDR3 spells CATTQDNVATGEAFF. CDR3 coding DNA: TGTGCCACCACCCAAGATAATGTGGCTACAGGGGAAGCTTTCTTT.

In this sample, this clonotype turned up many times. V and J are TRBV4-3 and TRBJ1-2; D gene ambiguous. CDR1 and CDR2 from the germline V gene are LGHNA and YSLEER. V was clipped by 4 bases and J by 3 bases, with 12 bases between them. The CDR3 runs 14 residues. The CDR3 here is CASSPGGFDYGYTF. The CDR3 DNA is TGCGCCAGCAGCCCGGGCGGTTTCGACTATGGCTACACCTTC.

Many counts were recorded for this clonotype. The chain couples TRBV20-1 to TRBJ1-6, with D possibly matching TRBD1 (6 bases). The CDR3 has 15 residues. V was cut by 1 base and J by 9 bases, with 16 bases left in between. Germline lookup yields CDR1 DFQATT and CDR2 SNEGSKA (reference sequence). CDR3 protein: CSARVQQGVGSPLHF. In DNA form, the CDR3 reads TGCAGTGCTAGAGTTCAACAGGGTGTTGGTTCACCCCTCCACTTT.

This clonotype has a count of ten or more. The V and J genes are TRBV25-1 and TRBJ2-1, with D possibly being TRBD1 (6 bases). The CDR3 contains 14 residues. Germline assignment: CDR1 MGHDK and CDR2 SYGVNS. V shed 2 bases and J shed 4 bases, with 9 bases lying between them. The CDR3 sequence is CASSETDRYNEQFF. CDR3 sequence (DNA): TGTGCCAGCAGTGAAACTGACAGGTACAATGAGCAGTTCTTC.

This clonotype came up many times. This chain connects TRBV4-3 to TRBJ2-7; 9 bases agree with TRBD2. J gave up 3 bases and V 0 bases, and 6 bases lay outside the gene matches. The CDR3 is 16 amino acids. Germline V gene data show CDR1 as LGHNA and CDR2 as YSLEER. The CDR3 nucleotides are TGCGCCAGCAGCCAAGATGCTAGCGGGGATCTCTACGAGCAGTACTTC. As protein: CASSQDASGDLYEQYF.

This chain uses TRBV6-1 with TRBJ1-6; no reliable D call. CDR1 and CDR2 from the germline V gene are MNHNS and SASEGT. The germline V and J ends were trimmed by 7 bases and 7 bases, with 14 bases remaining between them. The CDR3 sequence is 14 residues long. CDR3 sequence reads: CASIMTRGNSPLHF. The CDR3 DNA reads TGTGCCAGCATCATGACCCGAGGGAATTCACCCCTCCACTTT.

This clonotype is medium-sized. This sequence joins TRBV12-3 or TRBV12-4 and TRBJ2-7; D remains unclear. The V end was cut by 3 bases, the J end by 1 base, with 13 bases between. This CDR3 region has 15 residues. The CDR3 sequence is CASSFSSHTSYEQYF. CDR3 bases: TGTGCCAGCAGTTTTTCCAGCCACACATCCTACGAGCAGTACTTC.

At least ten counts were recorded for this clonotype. The CDR3 loop reads CASSLGGAAGANVLTF. For the CDR3, the DNA is TGCGCCAGCAGCTTGGGAGGGGCAGCGGGGGCCAACGTCCTGACTTTC. The genes are TRBV5-1 and TRBJ2-6; D may match TRBD1 or TRBD2 (5 bases each). Germline CDR1 and CDR2: SGHRS and YFSETQ. CDR3 size: 16 residues. The V end lost 0 bases, the J end lost 4 bases, and 11 bases lay between the germline ends. The variable domain in full, completed from reference TRBV5-1 and TRBJ2-6, reads KAGVTQTPRYLIKTRGQQVTLSCSPISGHRSVSWYQQTPGQGLQFLFEYFSETQRNKGNFPGRFSGRQFSNSRSEMNVSTLELGDSALYLCASSLGGAAGANVLTFGAGSRLTVL.

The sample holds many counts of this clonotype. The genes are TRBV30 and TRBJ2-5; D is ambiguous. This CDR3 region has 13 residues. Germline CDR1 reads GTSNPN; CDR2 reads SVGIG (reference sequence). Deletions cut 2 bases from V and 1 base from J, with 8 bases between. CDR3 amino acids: CAWSLAIQETQYF. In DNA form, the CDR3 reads TGTGCCTGGAGTCTGGCCATCCAAGAGACCCAGTACTTC. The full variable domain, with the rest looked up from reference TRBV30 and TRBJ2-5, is SQTIHQWPATLVQPVGSPLSLECTVEGTSNPNLYWYRQAAGRGLQLLFYSVGIGQISSEVPQNLSASRPQDRQFILSSKKLLLSDSGFYLCAWSLAIQETQYFGPGTRLLVL.

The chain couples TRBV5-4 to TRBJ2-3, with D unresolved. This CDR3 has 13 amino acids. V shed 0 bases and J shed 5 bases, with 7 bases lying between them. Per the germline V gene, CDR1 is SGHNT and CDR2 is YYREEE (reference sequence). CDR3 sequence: CASSLVTEDTQYF. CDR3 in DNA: TGTGCCAGCAGCTTGGTTACGGAAGATACGCAGTATTTT. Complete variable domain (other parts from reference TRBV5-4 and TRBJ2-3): ETGVTQSPTHLIKTRGQQVTLRCSSQSGHNTVSWYQQALGQGPQFIFQYYREEENGRGNFPPRFSGLQFPNYSSELNVNALELDDSALYLCASSLVTEDTQYFGPGTRLTVL.

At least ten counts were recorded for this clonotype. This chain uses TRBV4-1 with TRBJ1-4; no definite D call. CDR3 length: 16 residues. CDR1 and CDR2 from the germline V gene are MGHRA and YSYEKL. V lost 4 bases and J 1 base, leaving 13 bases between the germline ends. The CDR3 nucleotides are TGCGCCAGCAGCCTCCGATGGCCGGTAACTAATGAAAAACTGTTTTTT. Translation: CASSLRWPVTNEKLFF.

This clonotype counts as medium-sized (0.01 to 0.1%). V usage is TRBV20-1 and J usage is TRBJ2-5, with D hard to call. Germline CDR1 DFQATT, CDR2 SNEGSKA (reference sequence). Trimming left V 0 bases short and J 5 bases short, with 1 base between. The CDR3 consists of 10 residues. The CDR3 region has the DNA TGCAGTGCTAGAGATGAGACCCAGTACTTC. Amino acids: CSARDETQYF.

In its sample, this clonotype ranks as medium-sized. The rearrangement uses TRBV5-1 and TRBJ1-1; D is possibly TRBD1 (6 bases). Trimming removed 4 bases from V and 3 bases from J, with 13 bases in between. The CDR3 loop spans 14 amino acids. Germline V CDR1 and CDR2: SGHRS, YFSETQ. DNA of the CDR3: TGCGCCAGCAGCACCAGGGGCTCGGACACTGAAGCTTTCTTT. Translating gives CASSTRGSDTEAFF.

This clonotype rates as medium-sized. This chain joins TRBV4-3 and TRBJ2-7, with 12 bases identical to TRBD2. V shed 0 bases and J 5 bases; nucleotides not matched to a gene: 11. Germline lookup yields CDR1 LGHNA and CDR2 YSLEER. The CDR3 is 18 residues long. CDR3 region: CASSQDLPSGGARNEQYV. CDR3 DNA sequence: TGCGCCAGCAGCCAAGATCTCCCTAGCGGGGGGGCTAGGAACGAGCAGTACGTC.

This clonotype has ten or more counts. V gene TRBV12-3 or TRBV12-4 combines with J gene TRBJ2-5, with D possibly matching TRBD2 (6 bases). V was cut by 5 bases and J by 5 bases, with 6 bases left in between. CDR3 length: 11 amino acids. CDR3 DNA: TGTGCCAGCAGTCGGGAGGAGACCCAGTACTTC. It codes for CASSREETQYF.

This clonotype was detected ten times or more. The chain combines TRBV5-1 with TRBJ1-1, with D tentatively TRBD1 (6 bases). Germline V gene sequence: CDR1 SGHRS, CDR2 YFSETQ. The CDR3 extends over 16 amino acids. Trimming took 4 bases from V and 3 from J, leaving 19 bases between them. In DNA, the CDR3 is TGCGCCAGCAGCGGTACTACGGGGGGCGGTTACACTGAAGCTTTCTTT. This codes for CASSGTTGGGYTEAFF.

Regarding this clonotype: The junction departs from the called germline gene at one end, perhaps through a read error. The CDR3 is CASSLMGPLTRELFF. CDR3 sequence (DNA): TGCGCCAGCAGCTTGATGGGACCGCTCACCCGGGAGCTGTTTTTT. J is TRBJ2-2 and V is TRBV5-1; either TRBD1 or TRBD2 may fit D (5 bases each). The CDR3 totals 15 residues. Germline lookup yields CDR1 SGHRS and CDR2 YFSETQ.

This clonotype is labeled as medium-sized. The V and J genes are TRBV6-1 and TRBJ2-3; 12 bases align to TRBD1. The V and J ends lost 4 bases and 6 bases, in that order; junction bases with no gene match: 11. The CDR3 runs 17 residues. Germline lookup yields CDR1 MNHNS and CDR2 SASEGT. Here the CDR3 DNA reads TGTGCCAGCAGTGCCTATACCGGGACAGGGGGCCGGGATACGCAGTATTTT. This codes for CASSAYTGTGGRDTQYF.

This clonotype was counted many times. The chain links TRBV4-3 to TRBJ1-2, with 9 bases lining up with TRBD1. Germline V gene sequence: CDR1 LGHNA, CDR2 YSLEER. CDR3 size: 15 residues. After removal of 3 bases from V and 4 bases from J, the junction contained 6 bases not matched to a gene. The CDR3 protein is CASSQDRGAGYGYTF. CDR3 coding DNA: TGCGCCAGCAGCCAGGACAGGGGCGCAGGCTATGGCTACACCTTC.

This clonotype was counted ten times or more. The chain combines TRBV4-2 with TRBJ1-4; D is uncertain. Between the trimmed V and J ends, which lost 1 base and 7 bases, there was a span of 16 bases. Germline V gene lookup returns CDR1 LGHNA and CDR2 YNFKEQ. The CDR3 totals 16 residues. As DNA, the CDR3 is TGTGCCAGCAGCCAAGTCGCTGTAAGTGGTGGTGAAAAACTGTTTTTT. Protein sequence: CASSQVAVSGGEKLFF.